This is a list of T cell receptor beta chains from one sample in a study of regulatory T cells in long-lasting Graves disease. MiXCR, applied by TCRdb to the multiplex PCR reads, yields one record per CDR3 protein. Of under 700,000 distinct CDR3 sequences in the sample, around 16% were seen once. The data were also submitted as part of a second study, on T cells in Graves' hyperthyroidism and ophthalmopathy.

Sequenced material: peripheral blood mononuclear cells (PBMCs), taken at new diagnosis, from a patient treated with antithyroid drugs. Receptor source: a woman aged 35-60 years with Graves disease. CDR3s include the opening cysteine and the closing phenylalanine or tryptophan. Fields, in order: CDR3 length, J gene, D gene, V gene, clone size, CDR3 DNA, CDR3 protein. D genes are given only for firm matches. The size field is filled for only some rows; it gives once, few, many or a size class.

CDR3 length: 15
J gene: TRBJ1-5
D gene: TRBD1
V gene: TRBV10-1
clone size: many
CDR3 DNA: TGCGCCAGCAGTGAGTGGGACAGGCTGGGGCAGCCCCAGCATTTT
CDR3 protein: CASSEWDRLGQPQHF

CDR3 length: 13
J gene: TRBJ2-2
D gene: NA
V gene: TRBV6-1
clone size: few
CDR3 DNA: TGTGCCAGCAGGTTCCCGAGCACCGGGGAGCTGTCTTTT
CDR3 protein: CASRFPSTGELSF

CDR3 length: 13
J gene: TRBJ1-2
D gene: NA
V gene: TRBV19
clone size: few
CDR3 DNA: TGTGCCACCTATGCGACCCCAGGGCGGGGCTACACCTTC
CDR3 protein: CATYATPGRGYTF

CDR3 length: 16
J gene: TRBJ1-3
D gene: NA
V gene: TRBV6-1
clone size: NA
CDR3 DNA: TGTGCCATCTCCCCCGGGGTTCCCATTTTAGGAAACACCGTATATTTT
CDR3 protein: CAISPGVPILGNTVYF

CDR3 length: 14
J gene: TRBJ1-1
D gene: NA
V gene: TRBV5-1
clone size: many
CDR3 DNA: TGCGCCAGCAAGCAGGCGACTATGAACACTGAAGCTTTCTTT
CDR3 protein: CASKQATMNTEAFF

CDR3 length: 16
J gene: TRBJ2-3
D gene: TRBD2
V gene: TRBV5-1
clone size: NA
CDR3 DNA: TGCGCCAGCAGCTTGGCCACTAGCGGGTACACAGATACGCAGTATTTT
CDR3 protein: CASSLATSGYTDTQYF

CDR3 length: 13
J gene: TRBJ2-7
D gene: NA
V gene: TRBV2
clone size: many
CDR3 DNA: TGTGCCAGCAGTGTGACAGAGACCTACGAGCAGTACTTC
CDR3 protein: CASSVTETYEQYF

CDR3 length: 15
J gene: TRBJ2-5
D gene: NA
V gene: TRBV6-5
clone size: many
CDR3 DNA: TGTGCCAGCAGTTACAGGGTTAGGATGTCAGAGACCCAGTACTTC
CDR3 protein: CASSYRVRMSETQYF

CDR3 length: 16
J gene: TRBJ2-1
D gene: NA
V gene: TRBV7-2
clone size: many
CDR3 DNA: TGTGCCAGCAGCTTAGCGGCCTCTGGGCACTACAATGAGCAGTTCTTC
CDR3 protein: CASSLAASGHYNEQFF

CDR3 length: 18
J gene: TRBJ1-2
D gene: TRBD1
V gene: TRBV27
clone size: NA
CDR3 DNA: TGTGCCAGCAGCGACAGCGGTGCCAGGGGGACCCGTCGGGCTGGCTACACCTTC
CDR3 protein: CASSDSGARGTRRAGYTF

CDR3 length: 15
J gene: TRBJ1-6
D gene: TRBD1
V gene: TRBV7-8
clone size: many
CDR3 DNA: TGTGCCAGCAGCGTCCCGGGACAGGGGAATTCACCCCTCCACTTT
CDR3 protein: CASSVPGQGNSPLHF

CDR3 length: 16
J gene: TRBJ2-2
D gene: TRBD1
V gene: TRBV3-1
clone size: few
CDR3 DNA: TGTGCCAGCAGCCCCAACTGGGACAGAGACACCGGGGAGCTGTTTTTT
CDR3 protein: CASSPNWDRDTGELFF

CDR3 length: 15
J gene: TRBJ2-3
D gene: NA
V gene: TRBV9
clone size: many
CDR3 DNA: TGTGCCAGCAGCGTAGGCAGCCCTAGCACAGATACGCAGTATTTT
CDR3 protein: CASSVGSPSTDTQYF

CDR3 length: 14
J gene: TRBJ2-3
D gene: TRBD1
V gene: TRBV7-9
clone size: many
CDR3 DNA: TGTGCCAGCAGCTACGGGACAGGCACAGATACGCAGTATTTT
CDR3 protein: CASSYGTGTDTQYF

CDR3 length: 14
J gene: TRBJ1-2
D gene: NA
V gene: TRBV4-1
clone size: NA
CDR3 DNA: TGTGCCAGCAGCCAAGTCGACCACTCGGGAGGCTACACCTTC
CDR3 protein: CASSQVDHSGGYTF